One sample yielded the 23 T cell receptor beta chains listed below, sequenced in a study of blood T cell repertoires in COVID-19. The protocol was immunoSEQ multiplex PCR, while the TCRdb copy is restricted to in-frame clones and leaves out a portion. The sample yields around 140,000 clones, around 89% seen once. Material: peripheral blood. Source of these receptors: a man aged 45-65 years with active or convalescent COVID-19.

The chain couples TRBV5-1 to TRBJ2-3; a possible D gene is TRBD1 (5 bases). This CDR3 contains 15 residues. From germline, CDR1 is SGHRS and CDR2 YFSETQ. V was pared by 4 bases and J by 2 bases, with 14 bases between. This CDR3 reads CASSPGGASTDTQYF. The CDR3 DNA reads TGCGCCAGCAGCCCCGGTGGGGCCTCCACAGATACGCAGTATTTT.

The rearrangement links TRBV19 to TRBJ1-1; the D gene is possibly TRBD1 (6 bases). V dropped 3 bases and J dropped 5 bases, with 13 bases sitting between them. CDR1 is LNHDA, CDR2 SQIVND, per germline (reference sequence). The CDR3 runs 14 residues. CDR3 DNA: TGTGCCAGTAGTATTGGGGGCTCTATGACTGAAGCTTTCTTT. This codes for CASSIGGSMTEAFF. Looking up the rest from reference TRBV19 and TRBJ1-1 gives the full variable domain: DGGITQSPKYLFRKEGQNVTLSCEQNLNHDAMYWYRQDPGQGLRLIYYSQIVNDFQKGDIAEGYSVSREKKESFPLTVTSAQKNPTAFYLCASSIGGSMTEAFFGQGTRLTVV.

Here the CDR3 DNA reads TGTGCCAGCAGTCCAAGAGGGGGGGGACTCCCCCAGCATTTT. It translates to CASSPRGGGLPQHF. This chain links TRBV28 with TRBJ1-5; D is perhaps TRBD1 (6 bases). The CDR3 spans 14 residues. The germline V gene encodes CDR1 MDHEN and CDR2 SYDVKM. V was pared by 5 bases and J by 10 bases, with 18 bases between.

The chain employs TRBV19 and TRBJ2-4; no reliable D call. V lost 7 bases to trimming and J lost 6 bases, with 22 bases between them. The CDR3 loop spans 16 amino acids. Germline CDR1 is LNHDA and CDR2 is SQIVND (reference sequence). The DNA for the CDR3 is TGTGCCAGTAACCCTACTTCGTTTGGCGGCGGAAACATTCAGTACTTC. Translation gives CASNPTSFGGGNIQYF.

The rearrangement uses TRBV9 and TRBJ2-7, with D possibly TRBD2 on 5 matching bases. V lost 0 bases and J lost 2, with 9 bases in between. The germline gives CDR1 SGDLS, CDR2 YYNGEE. There are 14 residues in the CDR3. CDR3: CASSVDGAAYEQYF. For the CDR3, the DNA is TGTGCCAGCAGCGTAGACGGAGCGGCCTACGAGCAGTACTTC.

This clone is a singleton in its sample. The gene calls are TRBV2 and TRBJ2-7, with D perhaps matching TRBD2 (6 bases). The CDR3 has 13 amino acids. Trimming shortened V by 4 bases and J by 4 bases, and 11 bases separated the two germline ends. Germline V gives CDR1 SNHLY, CDR2 FYNNEI. The chain's CDR3 is CASSGGNKYEQYF. The CDR3 coding sequence is TGTGCCAGCAGTGGCGGGAATAAGTACGAGCAGTACTTC.

The gene calls are TRBV6-1 and TRBJ1-5; D gene unclear. Germline CDR1 is MNHNS and CDR2 is SASEGT. V was cut by 3 bases and J by 7 bases, with 13 bases left in between. The CDR3 contains 14 residues. CDR3 protein: CASSDYLGDQPQHF. Here the CDR3 DNA reads TGTGCCAGCAGTGATTATCTGGGCGACCAGCCCCAGCATTTT.

This clone was picked up one time. The genes are TRBV6-5 and TRBJ1-1; unclear D gene. V was pared by 0 bases and J by 1 base, with 9 bases between. From germline, CDR1 is MNHEY and CDR2 SVGAGI. This CDR3 region has 15 residues. The CDR3 DNA reads TGTGCCAGCAGTTACTCGAAACAGAGGAACACTGAAGCTTTCTTT. Amino acid sequence: CASSYSKQRNTEAFF.

The chain has TRBV10-3 and TRBJ2-7, with D uncertain. Between the trimmed V and J ends, which lost 5 bases and 0 bases, there was a span of 5 bases. This CDR3 is 12 amino acids long. Germline CDR1 is ENHRY and CDR2 is SYGVKD. The CDR3 loop reads CAISQDSYEQYF. The CDR3 DNA reads as TGTGCCATCAGTCAGGACTCCTACGAGCAGTACTTC.

This chain links TRBV29-1 with TRBJ2-7; 9 positions agree with TRBD1. Germline V lookup: CDR1 SQVTM, CDR2 ANQGSEA. The CDR3 is made up of 13 amino acids. The V segment lost 7 bases and the J segment 5 bases; nucleotides outside the gene matches: 9. The CDR3 loop reads CSATRGQGNEQYF. The DNA for the CDR3 is TGCAGCGCCACGCGGGGACAGGGCAACGAGCAGTACTTC.

This sequence joins TRBV3-1 (or the pseudogene TRBV3-2) and TRBJ2-5, with 11 positions matching TRBD2. There are 17 residues in the CDR3. Germline values: CDR1 LGHDT, CDR2 YNNKEL (reference sequence). The J segment lost 5 bases and the V segment lost 4 bases, leaving 12 bases of the junction unmatched. The CDR3 sequence: CASSPYITSGSQETQYF. As DNA, the CDR3 is TGTGCCAGCAGCCCCTACATAACTAGCGGGAGTCAGGAGACCCAGTACTTC.

V is TRBV19 and J is TRBJ2-2; 8 positions match TRBD1. Losses at the gene ends were 7 bases for V and 1 base for J; bases not matched to a gene: 5. The CDR3 totals 15 residues. In germline, CDR1 is LNHDA, CDR2 SQIVND (reference sequence). CDR3 in amino acids: CASTRQGLNTGELFF. The CDR3 DNA is TGTGCCAGTACCAGACAGGGGTTGAACACCGGGGAGCTGTTTTTT.

This clone appeared a single time. The rearrangement uses TRBV19 and TRBJ1-5; 10 nucleotides agree with TRBD1. Trimming cost V 9 bases and J 2 bases; bases outside gene matches: 7. The germline CDR1 and CDR2 sequences are LNHDA and SQIVND (reference sequence). The CDR3 is made up of 15 amino acids. In DNA form, the CDR3 reads TGTGCCAGCTGTAACGGACAGGGGGGCAATCAGCCCCAGCATTTT. Amino acid sequence: CASCNGQGGNQPQHF.

V and J are TRBV6-2 or TRBV6-3 and TRBJ2-1, with 9 positions matching TRBD2. CDR1 is MNHEY and CDR2 is SVGEGT in the germline V gene. V shed 2 bases, J shed 0 bases, and the junction held 8 bases outside the gene matches. This CDR3 spans 18 amino acids. DNA of the CDR3: TGTGCCAGCAGTTACCCTAGAAGGCGGGGGGGCTCCTACAATGAGCAGTTCTTC. Translation gives CASSYPRRRGGSYNEQFF.

On this clone: An end of the junction differs from the germline gene, which may be a read error. J is TRBJ1-4 and V is TRBV2; 8 bases are shared with TRBD1. CDR3 length: 15 amino acids. Germline CDR1 SNHLY, CDR2 FYNNEI. The CDR3 region has the DNA TGTGCCAGCAGAGAAGACAGGGGTTGGTCCGAAAAACTGTTTTTT. Residues: CASREDRGWSEKLFF.

The chain joins TRBV10-3 to TRBJ2-3, with 13 bases matching TRBD2. This CDR3 has 19 residues. J lost 2 bases, V lost 6 bases, and 14 bases had no gene match. Germline V gene lookup returns CDR1 ENHRY and CDR2 SYGVKD. This chain's CDR3 is CAIRTSGRKDWGYTDTQYF. The CDR3 nucleotides are TGTGCCATCAGGACTAGCGGGAGGAAGGATTGGGGCTACACAGATACGCAGTATTTT.

The rearrangement uses TRBV19 and TRBJ2-3; TRBD1 aligns across 7 bases. Germline V gene data show CDR1 as LNHDA and CDR2 as SQIVND (reference sequence). The trim removed 8 bases at V and 4 bases at J, leaving 9 bases unmatched. CDR3 length: 14 residues. CDR3 sequence (DNA): TGTGCCAGTCAAGACAGGGTCCCCCCAGATACGCAGTATTTT. Translation: CASQDRVPPDTQYF.

The chain is built from TRBV12-5 and TRBJ1-5; 10 positions match TRBD1. Per the germline V gene, CDR1 is LGHNT and CDR2 is FRNRAP. Unmatched junction bases numbered 4, after V lost 0 bases and J lost 5 bases. This CDR3 has 16 residues. The CDR3 nucleotides are TGTGCTAGTGGTTTGGTACTGGGGACAGGGGATCAGCCCCAGCATTTT. Translation: CASGLVLGTGDQPQHF.

The chain joins TRBV7-8 to TRBJ2-7, with D tentatively TRBD1 (5 bases). This CDR3 has 15 amino acids. The germline V gene encodes CDR1 SGHVS and CDR2 FQNEAQ. V shed 5 bases and J shed 4 bases, with 18 bases lying between them. CDR3 coding DNA: TGTGCCAGCAGCCAGGACCCTCGACAGCTTTACGAGCAGTACTTC. Its translation: CASSQDPRQLYEQYF.

The V and J genes are TRBV9 and TRBJ2-2, with 9 bases aligning to TRBD1. Losses at the gene ends were 0 bases for V and 6 bases for J; bases not matched to a gene: 12. The CDR3 spans 18 residues. Germline lookup yields CDR1 SGDLS and CDR2 YYNGEE. The CDR3 loop is CASSVAGQGTSKAGELFF. CDR3 nucleotides: TGTGCCAGCAGCGTAGCGGGACAGGGAACTTCGAAGGCCGGGGAGCTGTTTTTT.

V and J are TRBV28 and TRBJ2-5, with D possibly being TRBD2 (6 bases). Germline-derived CDR1 and CDR2 are MDHEN and SYDVKM. V dropped 5 bases and J dropped 7 bases, with 14 bases sitting between them. The CDR3 contains 13 residues. CDR3 sequence: CASSRGDSGTQYF. CDR3 sequence (DNA): TGTGCCAGCAGTCGCGGAGATAGCGGGACCCAGTACTTC.

The chain recombines TRBV7-2 with TRBJ1-2; D might be TRBD1 (5 bases). CDR1 SGHTA and CDR2 FQGNSA come from the germline V gene. Trimming took 5 bases from V and 7 from J, leaving 17 bases between them. This CDR3 comprises 14 residues. CDR3 sequence (DNA): TGTGCCAGCAGCGCGCGGGGTGACGGGGCTGGCTACACCTTC. Its protein product is CASSARGDGAGYTF. Filled out from reference TRBV7-2 and TRBJ1-2, the complete variable domain reads GAGVSQSPSNKVTEKGKDVELRCDPISGHTALYWYRQSLGQGLEFLIYFQGNSAPDKSGLPSDRFSAERTGGSVSTLTIQRTQQEDSAVYLCASSARGDGAGYTFGSGTRLTVV.

The chain uses TRBV3-1 (or the pseudogene TRBV3-2) and TRBJ2-1; 12 bases fit TRBD2. The V gene end was trimmed by 2 bases and the J gene end by 5 bases; junction bases not matched to a gene: 4. This CDR3 has 16 residues. Germline CDR1 is LGHDT and CDR2 is YNNKEL (reference sequence). The CDR3 DNA reads TGTGCCAGCAGCCAAAGTGGACTAGCGGGGAACAATGAGCAGTTCTTC. This codes for CASSQSGLAGNNEQFF.